Below are 6 T cell receptor beta chains sequenced from a single sample in a study of cytomegalovirus exposure and HLA in healthy donors. Profiled with immunoSEQ multiplex PCR; TCRdb holds only in-frame clones, not every one. The data contain more than 110,000 clones, about 86% of them seen just once; the ten biggest clones take up just under 8%. Sequenced input: PBMCs. The receptors were gathered from a woman aged 18-29 years in good health and CMV-seropositive.

The J gene is TRBJ1-3, the V gene TRBV19; D unclear. Trimming cost V 6 bases and J 0 bases, with 15 bases left between them. The CDR3 runs 16 residues. Germline V lookup: CDR1 LNHDA, CDR2 SQIVND (reference sequence). In DNA form, the CDR3 reads TGTGCCAGTAGACCCGTGGAGTTTTCCTCTGGAAACACCATATATTTT. It specifies CASRPVEFSSGNTIYF.

The rearrangement uses TRBV10-3 and TRBJ1-2; possibly TRBD1 for D (5 bases). V was shortened by 4 bases and J by 0 bases, with 9 bases between the two germline ends. The CDR3 extends over 14 amino acids. The V gene's germline CDR1 is ENHRY and CDR2 SYGVKD. CDR3 protein: CAISGGGANYGYTF. As DNA, the CDR3 is TGTGCCATCAGTGGGGGGGGAGCTAACTATGGCTACACCTTC.

V is TRBV20-1 and J is TRBJ2-3; possible D gene TRBD2, 5 bases. Germline assignment: CDR1 DFQATT and CDR2 SNEGSKA (reference sequence). Trimming left V 1 base short and J 11 bases short, with 10 bases between. This CDR3 is 11 amino acids long. CDR3 in amino acids: CSARVGLWQYF. The CDR3 DNA sequence: TGCAGTGCTAGAGTAGGACTTTGGCAGTATTTT.

The chain has TRBV5-4 and TRBJ2-1, with 10 nucleotides matching TRBD2. The CDR3 spans 15 residues. With V trimmed by 3 bases and J by 4 bases, 4 bases remained unmatched. Germline V lookup: CDR1 SGHNT, CDR2 YYREEE (reference sequence). The CDR3 region has the DNA TGTGCCAGCAGCTCAGCGGGGGGGAATTACAATGAGCAGTTCTTC. Amino acid sequence: CASSSAGGNYNEQFF.

This clone was detected only once. This chain connects TRBV11-1 to TRBJ1-1; 9 bases align to TRBD1. CDR3 length equals 18 residues. V shed 4 bases and J 1 base; nucleotides not matched to a gene: 13. Germline V CDR1 and CDR2: SGHAT, FQDESV (reference sequence). The CDR3 region has the DNA TGTGCCAGCAGCTCCCACCGACTGACAGGGGGATCGAACACTGAAGCTTTCTTT. Protein: CASSSHRLTGGSNTEAFF.

CDR3 DNA: TGTGCCAGCACCCGAGCAGGCCAGGGCACTGAAGCTTTCTTT. Its translation: CASTRAGQGTEAFF. V and J are TRBV9 and TRBJ1-1; weak D call: TRBD1 (5 bases). Trimming took 6 bases from V and 4 from J, leaving 16 bases between them. Germline loops: CDR1 SGDLS, CDR2 YYNGEE. This CDR3 contains 14 residues.